These 31 T cell receptor beta chains came from one sample sequenced in a study of regulatory T cells in long-lasting Graves disease. The time point was: persistent/refractory GD, antithyroid drugs over 5 years with positive TRAb. Making the TCR library involved RNA that had been extracted from PBMCs. The TCR beta library used iRepertoire HTBI primers with Arm-PCR amplification of CDR3. MiXCR was run by TCRdb on the multiplex PCR reads, yielding one entry per CDR3 protein. The sample has 400,000 or so distinct CDR3 sequences; around 24% are singletons. Source: peripheral blood mononuclear cells (PBMCs), taken when the disease was refractory, from a patient treated with antithyroid drugs. These TCRs come from a female donor with Graves disease.

This chain connects TRBV19 to TRBJ1-2; possibly TRBD1 for D (6 bases). Germline CDR1 reads LNHDA; CDR2 reads SQIVND (reference sequence). V lost 5 bases to trimming and J lost 8 bases, with 12 bases between them. This CDR3 has 12 residues. CDR3 DNA sequence: TGTGCCAGTAGTCCCGGACAGAGAGGCTACACCTTC. It codes for CASSPGQRGYTF.

This clonotype was counted a few times. V is TRBV5-6 and J is TRBJ2-7; TRBD1 matches 8 bases. This CDR3 has 14 residues. The germline V gene encodes CDR1 SGHDT and CDR2 YYEEEE. Germline trimming cut 2 bases from V and 4 bases from J; bases unmatched to any gene: 5. DNA of the CDR3: TGTGCCAGCAGCTTCTCCACAGGGGGATACGAGCAGTACTTC. Protein: CASSFSTGGYEQYF.

The chain links TRBV7-9 to TRBJ1-2; D is perhaps TRBD1 (5 bases). V was trimmed by 4 bases and J by 3 bases, leaving 21 bases between them. The CDR3 covers 17 residues. Germline CDR1 and CDR2: SEHNR and FQNEAQ (reference sequence). CDR3 region: CASSSSAPGRVDYGYTF. The CDR3 bases are TGTGCCAGCAGCTCCTCGGCCCCTGGCAGGGTGGACTATGGCTACACCTTC.

The rearrangement joins TRBV19 to TRBJ2-3; D unclear. Deletions cut 6 bases from V and 7 bases from J, with 17 bases between. The CDR3 loop spans 14 amino acids. Germline V gene lookup returns CDR1 LNHDA and CDR2 SQIVND (reference sequence). This CDR3 reads CASSPIDPTYTQYF. The DNA of the CDR3 is TGTGCCAGTAGCCCAATTGACCCCACCTATACGCAGTATTTT. The variable domain in full, with the rest retrieved from reference TRBV19 and TRBJ2-3, is DGGITQSPKYLFRKEGQNVTLSCEQNLNHDAMYWYRQDPGQGLRLIYYSQIVNDFQKGDIAEGYSVSREKKESFPLTVTSAQKNPTAFYLCASSPIDPTYTQYFGPGTRLTVL.

The V call is TRBV15, the J call TRBJ2-2; D is perhaps TRBD1 (6 bases). Germline-derived CDR1 and CDR2 are LNHNV and YYDKDF (reference sequence). V lost 2 bases and J lost 0, with 13 bases in between. CDR3 length: 17 amino acids. The CDR3 here is CATSRRYGQSNTGELFF. CDR3 nucleotide sequence: TGTGCCACCAGCAGACGATACGGACAGTCGAACACCGGGGAGCTGTTTTTT.

J is TRBJ2-7 and V is TRBV2; D uncertain. Trimming removed 7 bases at V and 0 bases at J, with 10 bases between. Germline V gene data show CDR1 as SNHLY and CDR2 as FYNNEI. There are 13 residues in the CDR3. CDR3 region: CASTGTFSYEQYF. As DNA, the CDR3 is TGTGCCAGCACGGGCACCTTCTCCTACGAGCAGTACTTC.

There are a few counts of this clonotype. This rearrangement joins TRBV5-1 to TRBJ1-1; TRBD1 matches at 9 bases. The CDR3 spans 18 residues. Germline V gene data show CDR1 as SGHRS and CDR2 as YFSETQ. V was clipped by 1 base and J by 6 bases; unmatched bases: 16. This CDR3 is CASSLWTGGTGRFPEAFF. The CDR3 region has the DNA TGCGCCAGCAGCTTGTGGACGGGGGGGACAGGGCGTTTCCCTGAAGCTTTCTTT.

This clonotype has ten or more counts. The chain employs TRBV25-1 and TRBJ1-2, with D unclear. Per germline, CDR1 MGHDK and CDR2 SYGVNS. Trimming pared 1 base from V and 2 bases from J, leaving 2 bases between. The CDR3 spans 12 residues. CDR3 in amino acids: CASSESNYGYTF. For the CDR3, the DNA is TGTGCCAGCAGTGAATCCAACTATGGCTACACCTTC.

This clonotype was found many times. This chain uses TRBV2 with TRBJ2-1; 7 bases agree with TRBD2. Germline loops: CDR1 SNHLY, CDR2 FYNNEI. The CDR3 is 13 residues long. Trimming removed 5 bases from V and 7 bases from J; junction bases left unmatched: 5. CDR3 region: CASSSGEGNEQFF. The CDR3 DNA sequence: TGTGCCAGCAGTAGCGGGGAGGGGAATGAGCAGTTCTTC.

The chain uses TRBV20-1 and TRBJ2-7, with 13 bases aligning to TRBD2. Germline-derived CDR1 and CDR2 are DFQATT and SNEGSKA (reference sequence). The length of the CDR3 is 17 residues. Trimming at V came to 0 bases and at J to 0 bases, leaving 5 bases not matched to a gene. As DNA, the CDR3 is TGCAGTGCTAGAGATCCTAGGACTAGCGGGAGCTCCTACGAGCAGTACTTC. Its protein product is CSARDPRTSGSSYEQYF.

This clonotype has more than one count but fewer than ten. V usage is TRBV9 and J usage is TRBJ1-2; no clear D. Looked up from germline, CDR1 is SGDLS and CDR2 is YYNGEE. Deletions cut 0 bases from V and 5 bases from J, with 17 bases between. This CDR3 has 16 residues. The CDR3 bases are TGTGCCAGCAGCGTAGGGTCTGTCCGCCCAATATATGGCTACACCTTC. It specifies CASSVGSVRPIYGYTF.

The chain couples TRBV2 to TRBJ2-1; TRBD1 matches 7 bases. Germline assignment: CDR1 SNHLY and CDR2 FYNNEI. The CDR3 spans 20 residues. J gave up 12 bases and V 9 bases, and 35 bases lay outside the gene matches. The CDR3 spells CASGSGTAPLPTAQRIGQFF. The DNA for the CDR3 is TGTGCCAGTGGCTCCGGGACAGCCCCCCTACCGACAGCCCAGCGCATAGGGCAGTTCTTC.

This clonotype was counted between two and nine times. The chain's CDR3 is CASSARTGNEKLFF. The CDR3, as DNA: TGTGCCAGCAGTGCCAGGACAGGGAATGAAAAACTGTTTTTT. This sequence joins TRBV2 and TRBJ1-4, with 8 nucleotides matching TRBD1. The CDR3 has 14 amino acids. Per the germline V gene, CDR1 is SNHLY and CDR2 is FYNNEI. The junction had 3 bases not matched to a gene; V was cut back by 4 bases and J by 5 bases.

The V and J genes are TRBV19 and TRBJ1-5; D ambiguous. Germline V gene sequence: CDR1 LNHDA, CDR2 SQIVND (reference sequence). Trimming cost V 4 bases and J 2 bases, with 18 bases left between them. The CDR3 totals 17 residues. The CDR3 DNA reads TGTGCCAGTAGTACCTCTTACGGACGGGTCCGCAATCAGCCCCAGCATTTT. Encoded protein: CASSTSYGRVRNQPQHF.

This clonotype was found a few times. The V gene is TRBV10-3, the J gene TRBJ2-7, with 11 nucleotides matching TRBD1. V shed 3 bases and J 3 bases; nucleotides not matched to a gene: 4. The CDR3 runs 15 residues. CDR1 and CDR2 (germline): ENHRY, SYGVKD. As DNA, the CDR3 is TGTGCCATCAGTGATGGGGGGACAGGGGGCTACGAGCAGTACTTC. Protein: CAISDGGTGGYEQYF.

CDR3 residues: CAKFRNQPQHF. As DNA, the CDR3 is TGTGCCAAATTTCGAAATCAGCCCCAGCATTTT. V and J are TRBV19 and TRBJ1-5, with unresolved D. Germline V gene lookup returns CDR1 LNHDA and CDR2 SQIVND (reference sequence). Trimming cost V 10 bases and J 4 bases, with 8 bases left between them. The CDR3 sequence is 11 residues long.

The chain is built from TRBV28 and TRBJ1-5; D ambiguous. V lost 3 bases, J lost 1 base, and 10 bases lay in between. The CDR3 extends over 15 amino acids. The germline V gene has CDR1 MDHEN and CDR2 SYDVKM. CDR3 region: CASSLSTGSNQPQHF. The CDR3 bases are TGTGCCAGCAGTTTGAGTACGGGGAGCAATCAGCCCCAGCATTTT.

J is TRBJ2-7 and V is TRBV7-9; D uncertain. Trimming removed 4 bases at V and 4 bases at J, with 11 bases between. Germline-derived CDR1 and CDR2 are SEHNR and FQNEAQ (reference sequence). The CDR3 spans 13 residues. CDR3 coding DNA: TGTGCCAGCAGCTCCTCCCACGGGTACGAGCAGTACTTC. Its protein product is CASSSSHGYEQYF. Full variable domain (missing parts from reference TRBV7-9 and TRBJ2-7): DTGVSQNPRHKITKRGQNVTFRCDPISEHNRLYWYRQTLGQGPEFLTYFQNEAQLEKSRLLSDRFSAERPKGSFSTLEIQRTEQGDSAMYLCASSSSHGYEQYFGPGTRLTVT.

The V gene is TRBV7-9, the J gene TRBJ1-1, with no clear D. This CDR3 spans 13 amino acids. The germline CDR1 and CDR2 sequences are SEHNR and FQNEAQ (reference sequence). Trimming stripped 1 base from V and 4 bases from J, with 7 bases between. The CDR3: CASSLEKATEAFF. The CDR3 DNA follows: TGTGCCAGCAGCTTAGAGAAGGCCACTGAAGCTTTCTTT. The full variable domain, completed using reference TRBV7-9 and TRBJ1-1, is DTGVSQNPRHKITKRGQNVTFRCDPISEHNRLYWYRQTLGQGPEFLTYFQNEAQLEKSRLLSDRFSAERPKGSFSTLEIQRTEQGDSAMYLCASSLEKATEAFFGQGTRLTVV.

This clonotype was seen ten or more times. The chain employs TRBV28 and TRBJ2-7, with 8 bases lining up with TRBD2. V gave up 7 bases and J gave up 1 base; unmatched junction bases: 9. The CDR3 has 15 amino acids. Germline CDR1 and CDR2: MDHEN and SYDVKM. CDR3: CASTLTASGSYEQYF. The CDR3 coding sequence is TGTGCCAGCACCCTGACGGCTAGCGGGTCCTACGAGCAGTACTTC.

This clonotype was observed a handful of times. The CDR3: CASRLQSGNTIYF. In DNA, the CDR3 is TGTGCCAGCAGACTACAATCTGGAAACACCATATATTTT. The rearrangement joins TRBV11-1 to TRBJ1-3; D gene unclear. The V gene's germline CDR1 is SGHAT and CDR2 FQDESV (reference sequence). V was clipped by 6 bases and J by 1 base, with 7 bases between them. This CDR3 comprises 13 residues.

This clonotype was counted many times. The chain combines TRBV9 with TRBJ2-7; 7 bases line up with TRBD1. Looked up from germline, CDR1 is SGDLS and CDR2 is YYNGEE. The V and J ends lost 2 bases and 2 bases, in that order; junction bases with no gene match: 4. The CDR3 spans 14 residues. The CDR3 nucleotides read TGTGCCAGCAGCGTGATGGGACAGACCTACGAGCAGTACTTC. Its translation is CASSVMGQTYEQYF.

This clonotype was counted once. Relative to the germline gene, one junction end is altered; a read error may explain this. This rearrangement joins TRBV27 to TRBJ2-2, with TRBD2 as a possible D gene (5 bases). CDR3 length equals 15 residues. Per the germline V gene, CDR1 is MNHEY and CDR2 is SMNVEV (reference sequence). CDR3 residues: CASSLLSRNTGELFF. DNA for the CDR3: TGTGCCAGCAGTTTACTTTCTAGAAACACCGGGGAGCTGTTTTTC.

Many counts were recorded for this clonotype. Its ends do not fully match the called genes, so a read error is possible. V and J are TRBV12-3 or TRBV12-4 and TRBJ1-5; TRBD1 matches 9 bases. The CDR3 covers 15 residues. This CDR3 reads CASSRTGDSSQPQHF. Here the CDR3 DNA reads TGTGCCAGCAGCAGGACAGGGGATAGCAGTCAGCCCCAGCATTTT.

This clonotype was recorded a few times. This chain uses TRBV20-1 with TRBJ1-5, with 7 positions matching TRBD1. In germline, CDR1 is DFQATT, CDR2 SNEGSKA (reference sequence). The CDR3 spans 13 residues. J lost 5 bases, V lost 3 bases, and 4 bases had no gene match. The CDR3 region is CSASRGGDQPQHF. DNA of the CDR3: TGCAGTGCTAGCAGGGGGGGAGATCAGCCCCAGCATTTT.

On this clonotype: One end of the junction varies from germline; a read error may be responsible. The V call is TRBV19, the J call TRBJ1-6; D gene unclear. CDR1 and CDR2 (germline): LNHDA, SQIVND (reference sequence). The CDR3 consists of 13 residues. Written as DNA, the CDR3 is TGTGTCAGTAGTACGGACGGGAATTCACCCCTCCACTTT. This codes for CVSSTDGNSPLHF.

This clonotype was detected many times. The chain recombines TRBV5-1 with TRBJ2-7; no clear D. This CDR3 has 14 residues. V shed 3 bases and J shed 0 bases, with 10 bases lying between them. Germline-derived CDR1 and CDR2 are SGHRS and YFSETQ. CDR3 sequence: CASSWKRGSYEQYF. For the CDR3, the DNA is TGCGCCAGCAGCTGGAAGAGAGGCTCCTACGAGCAGTACTTC.

This clonotype was found a few times. The J gene is TRBJ2-7, the V gene TRBV7-8, with D perhaps assigned TRBD1 or TRBD2 (7 bases each). From germline, CDR1 is SGHVS and CDR2 FQNEAQ. V was shortened by 1 base and J by 5 bases, with 18 bases between the two germline ends. This CDR3 comprises 16 residues. In nucleotides, the CDR3 is TGTGCCAGCAGCTTAGGGGGAGGGGGCAATTTGGACGAGCAGTACTTC. This sequence encodes CASSLGGGGNLDEQYF.

This clonotype was seen ten or more times. The chain employs TRBV20-1 and TRBJ2-7; D is unclear. This CDR3 has 14 amino acids. V lost 3 bases to trimming and J lost 1 base, with 13 bases between them. Per the germline V gene, CDR1 is DFQATT and CDR2 is SNEGSKA (reference sequence). CDR3 bases: TGCAGTGCTAGTACCAGGATTTCTTCCTACGAGCAGTACTTC. It specifies CSASTRISSYEQYF.

The chain uses TRBV20-1 and TRBJ2-4; perhaps TRBD1 as D (6 bases). Germline CDR1 and CDR2: DFQATT and SNEGSKA (reference sequence). V was clipped by 0 bases and J by 5 bases, with 11 bases between them. The CDR3 is 14 amino acids. As DNA, the CDR3 is TGCAGTGCTAGAGATAAACAGGGACAAAACATTCAGTACTTC. It yields the protein CSARDKQGQNIQYF.

This clonotype appeared once. V and J are TRBV19 and TRBJ2-7, with D maybe TRBD2 (6 bases). Germline loops: CDR1 LNHDA, CDR2 SQIVND (reference sequence). The CDR3 consists of 16 residues. The V end lost 1 base, the J end lost 2 bases, and 15 bases lay between the germline ends. CDR3 nucleotide sequence: TGTGCCAGTAGTATAGGTCATGCGGGAATGACCTACGAGCAGTACTTC. This codes for CASSIGHAGMTYEQYF.